This T cell receptor beta chain derives from a study of blood T cell repertoires in COVID-19. Study-level background: Researchers got acute and convalescent COVID-19 samples from the United States, Italy and Spain. Sample material is recorded as cDNA or gDNA derived from T cells, B-cell-depleted T cells, or PBMCs.

Germline V gene data show CDR1 as KGHSH and CDR2 as LQKENI. J gave up 4 bases and V 3 bases, and 5 bases lay outside the gene matches. CDR3 length: 14 residues. Per the authors' pipeline: Nucleated cell counts were estimated from reference gene primer amplification. Clones were sequenced by immunoSEQ multiplex PCR, and TCRdb holds only the in-frame ones, with some missing. V and J calls and clone size are given by that table; D and trimming were obtained from the DNA. The data hold 120,000 or so clones, with approximately 74% observed a single time. V usage is TRBV18 and J usage is TRBJ1-1, with TRBD1 identical over 7 bases. This TCR was sampled from a man between 60 and 75 years old with acute or convalescent COVID-19. Sequencing was carried out using peripheral blood. The CDR3 DNA reads TGTGCCAGCTCACCGACAGGGCCAGGCACTGAAGCTTTCTTT. It translates to CASSPTGPGTEAFF.